What follows are 28 T cell receptor beta chains derived from one specimen sequenced in a study of shared clonotypes between healthy human individuals. Using immunoSEQ multiplex PCR, the repertoire was profiled, and TCRdb retains in-frame clones only, with some absent. This table has over 400,000 clones, 78% appearing once. Sequenced input: PBMCs. Receptors originate from a woman aged 40 to 50 in good health. Some clones in this sample may be carry-over from other donors' samples.

The table lists this clone with a count of one. This same CDR3 is encoded by further DNA sequences in the sample. V is TRBV5-1 and J is TRBJ2-1, with D perhaps matching TRBD1 (6 bases). The ends were cut back, 0 bases at V and 3 bases at J, with 10 bases in the middle. The CDR3 has 15 amino acids. CDR1 and CDR2 (germline): SGHRS, YFSETQ. The CDR3 reads CASSLGTANYNEQFF. The CDR3 DNA reads TGCGCCAGCAGCTTGGGGACAGCCAACTACAATGAGCAGTTCTTC.

The chain recombines TRBV5-1 with TRBJ1-1; D not certain. The CDR3 runs 15 residues. Trimming shortened V by 4 bases and J by 4 bases, and 17 bases separated the two germline ends. CDR1 SGHRS and CDR2 YFSETQ come from the germline V gene. In DNA, the CDR3 is TGCGCCAGCAGCACGACCGCAATCGGGTTCACTGAAGCTTTCTTT. It specifies CASSTTAIGFTEAFF. The entire variable domain, with the rest obtained from reference TRBV5-1 and TRBJ1-1, is as follows: KAGVTQTPRYLIKTRGQQVTLSCSPISGHRSVSWYQQTPGQGLQFLFEYFSETQRNKGNFPGRFSGRQFSNSRSEMNVSTLELGDSALYLCASSTTAIGFTEAFFGQGTRLTVV.

The chain links TRBV28 to TRBJ1-5, with D unresolved. The germline V gene encodes CDR1 MDHEN and CDR2 SYDVKM. V was trimmed by 2 bases and J by 3 bases, leaving 5 bases between them. The CDR3 has 13 residues. CDR3: CASSLRVNQPQHF. The CDR3 DNA reads TGTGCCAGCAGTTTAAGGGTCAATCAGCCCCAGCATTTT. The entire variable domain, with the rest obtained from reference TRBV28 and TRBJ1-5, is as follows: DVKVTQSSRYLVKRTGEKVFLECVQDMDHENMFWYRQDPGLGLRLIYFSYDVKMKEKGDIPEGYSVSREKKERFSLILESASTNQTSMYLCASSLRVNQPQHFGDGTRLSIL.

The chain links TRBV7-2 to TRBJ2-1, with 8 bases aligning to TRBD2. The CDR3 is 15 amino acids. Per germline, CDR1 SGHTA and CDR2 FQGNSA. J lost 8 bases, V lost 6 bases, and 12 bases had no gene match. CDR3 in DNA: TGTGCCAGCAGACCGGGACTAGGAGGTTCGGATGAGCAGTTCTTC. This translates into CASRPGLGGSDEQFF.

Of note for this clone: With a much larger clone just one base away, this may be a read error. The V and J genes are TRBV19 and TRBJ1-1; possibly TRBD1 for D (5 bases). CDR3 length: 12 residues. The germline gives CDR1 LNHDA, CDR2 SQIVND (reference sequence). The CDR3 nucleotides read TGTGCCAGTAGTATAGGGGGCACTGAAACTTTCTTT. Translation gives CASSIGGTETFF.

This clone was seen a single time. The gene calls are TRBV18 and TRBJ2-7, with 16 positions matching TRBD2. The CDR3 is 20 residues long. V gave up 3 bases and J gave up 5 bases; unmatched junction bases: 16. Germline V gene data show CDR1 as KGHSH and CDR2 as LQKENI. The CDR3 here is CASSPRPPGLAGGTRDEQYF. The CDR3 coding sequence is TGTGCCAGCTCACCGCGCCCCCCGGGACTAGCGGGAGGGACACGGGACGAGCAGTACTTC.

This clone was recorded once. The J gene is TRBJ2-1, the V gene TRBV11-2, with a possible D match to TRBD2 (6 bases). V was clipped by 2 bases and J by 0 bases, with 8 bases between them. CDR1 is SGHAT and CDR2 is FQNNGV in the germline V gene. There are 15 residues in the CDR3. The CDR3 sequence: CASSLRGNSYNEQFF. Here the CDR3 DNA reads TGTGCCAGCAGCTTACGCGGGAACTCCTACAATGAGCAGTTCTTC.

V usage is TRBV4-1 and J usage is TRBJ2-3; TRBD2 might be the D (5 bases). Trimming cost V 6 bases and J 1 base, with 20 bases left between them. The CDR3 sequence is 17 residues long. Germline V CDR1 and CDR2: MGHRA, YSYEKL. CDR3 sequence: CASRTKVYAGGTDTQYF. In DNA form, the CDR3 reads TGCGCCAGCAGAACCAAGGTTTATGCCGGGGGCACAGATACGCAGTATTTT.

The chain joins TRBV6-4 to TRBJ2-1, with D unclear. The CDR3 is 15 amino acids. Germline CDR1 reads MRHNA; CDR2 reads SNTAGT. V shed 0 bases and J shed 1 base, with 7 bases lying between them. In DNA form, the CDR3 reads TGTGCCAGCAGTGACTCCTTGGCGTCCTACAATGAGCAGTTCTTC. It codes for CASSDSLASYNEQFF.

The chain recombines TRBV7-9 with TRBJ1-2; D perhaps matches TRBD1 (5 bases). Looked up from germline, CDR1 is SEHNR and CDR2 is FQNEAQ (reference sequence). The CDR3 has 14 residues. V lost 5 bases to trimming and J lost 4 bases, with 14 bases between them. The CDR3 DNA is TGTGCCAGCAGCCTAGGGGTGGGACCCTATGGCTACACCTTC. Translation gives CASSLGVGPYGYTF.

This rearrangement joins TRBV10-3 to TRBJ2-1; 12 positions match TRBD1. The germline CDR1 and CDR2 sequences are ENHRY and SYGVKD. The CDR3 is 14 amino acids. V was pared by 6 bases and J by 9 bases, with 6 bases of the junction left unmatched. The CDR3 nucleotides are TGTGCCATCAGGGGGGACAGGGGGCTTGGTGAGCAGTTCTTC. Encoded protein: CAIRGDRGLGEQFF.

The chain joins TRBV28 to TRBJ1-5, with D perhaps matching TRBD1 (5 bases). The V gene lost 3 bases and the J gene lost 1 base, with 10 bases spanning the gap. CDR1 is MDHEN and CDR2 is SYDVKM in the germline V gene. The length of the CDR3 is 15 residues. This CDR3 is CASSFRGRSNQPQHF. DNA of the CDR3: TGTGCCAGCAGTTTTAGGGGACGAAGCAATCAGCCCCAGCATTTT. Full variable domain (rest looked up from reference TRBV28 and TRBJ1-5): DVKVTQSSRYLVKRTGEKVFLECVQDMDHENMFWYRQDPGLGLRLIYFSYDVKMKEKGDIPEGYSVSREKKERFSLILESASTNQTSMYLCASSFRGRSNQPQHFGDGTRLSIL.

The chain joins TRBV13 to TRBJ2-5, with D unclear. The CDR3 loop spans 14 amino acids. Germline lookup yields CDR1 PRHDT and CDR2 FYEKMQ (reference sequence). Deletions cut 1 base from V and 3 bases from J, with 9 bases between. CDR3 sequence: CASSLVAIKETQYF. The CDR3 DNA reads as TGTGCCAGCAGCTTAGTCGCAATAAAAGAGACCCAGTACTTC.

The chain is built from TRBV7-2 and TRBJ2-7; 7 bases are a match to TRBD1. This CDR3 is 12 amino acids long. Germline CDR1 is SGHTA and CDR2 is FQGNSA. Germline trimming cut 5 bases from V and 5 bases from J; bases unmatched to any gene: 3. CDR3 sequence (DNA): TGTGCCAGCAGCATCGACAGGGACGAGCAGTACTTC. Protein product: CASSIDRDEQYF.

The table lists this clone with a few counts. The chain links TRBV19 to TRBJ2-1, with 7 nucleotides matching TRBD2. Germline trimming cut 3 bases from V and 7 bases from J; bases unmatched to any gene: 6. The CDR3 consists of 14 residues. Germline lookup yields CDR1 LNHDA and CDR2 SQIVND (reference sequence). The CDR3 spells CASSMAGAVNEQFF. CDR3 nucleotide sequence: TGTGCCAGTAGTATGGCGGGAGCGGTAAATGAGCAGTTCTTC. The full variable domain, in which reference TRBV19 and TRBJ2-1 provide the parts outside the CDR3, is DGGITQSPKYLFRKEGQNVTLSCEQNLNHDAMYWYRQDPGQGLRLIYYSQIVNDFQKGDIAEGYSVSREKKESFPLTVTSAQKNPTAFYLCASSMAGAVNEQFFGPGTRLTVL.

The chain carries TRBV10-2 and TRBJ2-1; no reliable D call. The germline V gene encodes CDR1 WSHSY and CDR2 SAAADI. CDR3 length: 14 residues. V was clipped by 2 bases and J by 6 bases, with 11 bases between them. In nucleotides, the CDR3 is TGCGCCAGCAGTGAGGGCAGCCCCGTCAATGAGCAGTTCTTC. It yields the protein CASSEGSPVNEQFF.

V usage is TRBV28 and J usage is TRBJ1-2; no reliable D call. V lost 2 bases and J lost 4, with 11 bases in between. The V gene's germline CDR1 is MDHEN and CDR2 SYDVKM. The CDR3 contains 14 residues. For the CDR3, the DNA is TGTGCCAGCAGTTTAGCAGGCGGCGTCTATGGCTACACCTTC. Its protein is CASSLAGGVYGYTF.

The rearrangement joins TRBV7-6 to TRBJ2-1; D tentatively reads TRBD1 or TRBD2 (6 bases each). Per the germline V gene, CDR1 is SGHVS and CDR2 is FNYEAQ. Between the trimmed V and J ends, which lost 1 base and 3 bases, there was a span of 10 bases. This CDR3 comprises 15 residues. The CDR3 loop reads CASSLEQGLYNEQFF. CDR3 sequence (DNA): TGTGCCAGCAGCTTAGAACAGGGACTCTACAATGAGCAGTTCTTC.

Only a few counts were recorded for this clone. CDR3 coding DNA: TGTGCCAGCAGCGCTAGGGGGAACACCGGGGAGCTGTTTTTT. This encodes CASSARGNTGELFF. The chain links TRBV2 to TRBJ2-2; possible D gene TRBD1, 5 bases. V shed 6 bases and J shed 1 base, with 9 bases lying between them. Germline V gene data show CDR1 as SNHLY and CDR2 as FYNNEI. The CDR3 contains 14 residues.

The V gene is TRBV21-1, the J gene TRBJ2-3; TRBD2, the table's D call, was not compared with the DNA. TRBV21-1 is a known pseudogene. This CDR3 contains 16 residues. In DNA, the CDR3 is TGTGCCAGCAGGACGACTAGCGGGTCCTTCACAGATACGCAGTATTTT. Its protein is CASRTTSGSFTDTQYF.

The CDR3 spells CASSPQGQGNEQYF. CDR3 bases: TGTGCCAGCAGCCCACAGGGACAGGGTAATGAGCAGTACTTC. This rearrangement joins TRBV7-2 to TRBJ2-7; TRBD1 matches 9 bases. CDR1 is SGHTA and CDR2 is FQGNSA in the germline V gene. V lost 5 bases to trimming and J lost 7 bases; unmatched junction nucleotides: 9. This CDR3 contains 14 residues.

The chain uses TRBV10-3 and TRBJ2-3; the D is unclear. This CDR3 has 11 amino acids. CDR1 is ENHRY, CDR2 SYGVKD, per germline. V was cut by 3 bases and J by 4 bases, with 2 bases left in between. CDR3 nucleotides: TGTGCCATCAGTGACCCAGATACGCAGTATTTT. It encodes CAISDPDTQYF.

The gene calls are TRBV19 and TRBJ2-7, with no clear D. The CDR3 is 18 residues long. Germline loops: CDR1 LNHDA, CDR2 SQIVND (reference sequence). V was trimmed by 5 bases and J by 0 bases, leaving 23 bases between them. For the CDR3, the DNA is TGTGCCAGTAGTCCATTCTCGGGCTACCCGTCGAGCTCCTACGAGCAGTACTTC. It translates to CASSPFSGYPSSSYEQYF.

The V gene is TRBV28, the J gene TRBJ2-1; 8 nucleotides line up with TRBD2. After removal of 6 bases from V and 0 bases from J, the junction contained 13 bases not matched to a gene. This CDR3 contains 18 residues. Per the germline V gene, CDR1 is MDHEN and CDR2 is SYDVKM. The CDR3 DNA reads as TGTGCCAGCAGGGGGTGGTCGGGAGGGCTTAGCTCCTACAATGAGCAGTTCTTC. Translation gives CASRGWSGGLSSYNEQFF. Supplemented by reference TRBV28 and TRBJ2-1, the full variable domain reads DVKVTQSSRYLVKRTGEKVFLECVQDMDHENMFWYRQDPGLGLRLIYFSYDVKMKEKGDIPEGYSVSREKKERFSLILESASTNQTSMYLCASRGWSGGLSSYNEQFFGPGTRLTVL.

The V call is TRBV27, the J call TRBJ2-1, with TRBD2 matching 7 bases. Germline lookup yields CDR1 MNHEY and CDR2 SMNVEV (reference sequence). Trimming cost V 6 bases and J 0 bases; bases outside gene matches: 8. The CDR3 has 16 residues. The CDR3 spells CASSQTGTNSYNEQFF. In DNA form, the CDR3 reads TGTGCCAGCAGCCAAACCGGGACTAACTCCTACAATGAGCAGTTCTTC.

Remarks on this clone: Its ends do not fully match the called genes, so a read error is possible. J is TRBJ2-1 and V is TRBV19; 8 bases match TRBD1. The CDR3 totals 12 residues. Germline V gene lookup returns CDR1 LNHDA and CDR2 SQIVND (reference sequence). In DNA form, the CDR3 reads TGTGCCAGTAGTGTAGACAGGGGAAGGCAGTTCTTC. Translation: CASSVDRGRQFF.

This chain links TRBV28 with TRBJ2-1, with D uncertain. Deletions cut 1 base from V and 10 bases from J, with 5 bases between. Looked up from germline, CDR1 is MDHEN and CDR2 is SYDVKM. The CDR3 sequence is 11 residues long. DNA of the CDR3: TGTGCCAGCAGTTTATTTCAGGAGCAGTTCTTC. Its translation is CASSLFQEQFF.

The chain employs TRBV6-1 and TRBJ1-5; no clear D. With 10 bases removed from V and 5 bases from J, the gap between germline ends came to 12 bases. Germline CDR1 reads MNHNS; CDR2 reads SASEGT. CDR3 length equals 12 residues. The CDR3 sequence: CATSGIYQPQHF. The CDR3, as DNA: TGTGCCACCTCCGGGATTTATCAGCCCCAGCATTTT.